This TCR beta chain was documented in a study of cytomegalovirus exposure and HLA in healthy donors. Study-level results: Later analysis revealed greater clonal expansion in HLA-associated TCR beta chains than in equally common others. High specificity and sensitivity for cytomegalovirus status were reported for the classifier. TCR beta chain V- and J-gene trimming was linked, in a later analysis, to a missense variant in DCLRE1C. In a later analysis, a genetic analysis reported fewer productive-TCR N-insertions in an Asian-associated ancestry cluster than the cohort average.

As for this clone: Its antigen remains unknown.

The study ran its PCR with 60 Vbeta and 13 Jbeta primers. Clones were sequenced by immunoSEQ multiplex PCR, and TCRdb holds only the in-frame ones, with some missing. Of 150,000 to 200,000 clones listed, nearly 80% are singletons. The V and J ends lost 6 bases and 4 bases, in that order; junction bases with no gene match: 8. Germline assignment: CDR1 SEHNR and CDR2 FQNEAQ (reference sequence). The CDR3 totals 14 residues. The sample comprised PBMCs. This sequence was found in a man aged 50-59 years in good health and CMV-seropositive. The chain is built from TRBV7-9 and TRBJ1-2, with 7 bases that match TRBD1. The CDR3 nucleotides read TGTGCCAGCAGGCGACAGGGCTCGGGCTATGGCTACACCTTC. Translation gives CASRRQGSGYGYTF.